These 8 T cell receptor beta chains were sequenced from one sample in a study of blood T cell repertoires in COVID-19. Sequenced by immunoSEQ multiplex PCR; TCRdb stores in-frame clones only, minus some. Of 350,000 to 500,000 clones listed, roughly 89% were seen once; the top ten hold roughly 0.78%. Sequencing used peripheral blood. The receptors derive from a man between 18 and 29 years old with COVID-19, enrolled during active disease.

The genes are TRBV7-9 and TRBJ2-2; TRBD1 agrees at 11 bases. J lost 2 bases, V lost 6 bases, and 5 bases had no gene match. This CDR3 region has 16 residues. Germline loops: CDR1 SEHNR, CDR2 FQNEAQ (reference sequence). In DNA, the CDR3 is TGTGCCAGCAGAGTCAGGACAGGGGGCAACACCGGGGAGCTGTTTTTT. Its protein product is CASRVRTGGNTGELFF.

The CDR3 bases are TGTGCCAGCCCATTAGGGACAGGTTATTATGAGCAGTTCTTC. It encodes CASPLGTGYYEQFF. V and J are TRBV6-6 and TRBJ2-1; 8 nucleotides line up with TRBD1. The CDR3 spans 14 residues. V was clipped by 8 bases and J by 8 bases; unmatched bases: 11. Germline values: CDR1 MNHNY, CDR2 SVGAGI (reference sequence).

This sequence joins TRBV20-1 and TRBJ2-5, with D possibly matching TRBD2 (7 bases). CDR1 and CDR2 (germline): DFQATT, SNEGSKA (reference sequence). V was cut by 3 bases and J by 4 bases, with 27 bases left in between. The CDR3 runs to 18 residues. In DNA form, the CDR3 reads TGCAGTGCTAGTCCCCCACCGGGTTGGGGGGGGGCAGGAGAGACCCAGTACTTC. It translates to CSASPPPGWGGAGETQYF.

A few counts support this clone. The V call is TRBV7-9, the J call TRBJ2-7; D ambiguous. The CDR3 extends over 12 amino acids. The germline V gene has CDR1 SEHNR and CDR2 FQNEAQ (reference sequence). V lost 1 base to trimming and J lost 4 bases, with 5 bases between them. The CDR3 DNA is TGTGCCAGCAGCTTAGACAAGTACGAGCAGTACTTC. Its protein product is CASSLDKYEQYF.

This rearrangement joins TRBV5-6 to TRBJ1-2; D call uncertain. The CDR3 spans 13 residues. Trimming removed 2 bases at V and 5 bases at J, with 10 bases between. CDR1 and CDR2 (germline): SGHDT, YYEEEE. CDR3 loop: CASSFGRIYGYTF. The CDR3 DNA is TGTGCCAGCAGCTTTGGGCGAATATATGGCTACACCTTC.

The sample holds one count of this clone. This chain uses TRBV7-9 with TRBJ1-1; D is unclear. This CDR3 region has 14 residues. Germline assignment: CDR1 SEHNR and CDR2 FQNEAQ (reference sequence). Trimming removed 2 bases at V and 2 bases at J, with 9 bases between. The CDR3 bases are TGTGCCAGCAGCTTAACGATGACTAACACTGAAGCTTTCTTT. As protein: CASSLTMTNTEAFF.

This sequence joins TRBV24-1 and TRBJ2-3; weak D call: TRBD1 (6 bases). Germline V gene lookup returns CDR1 KGHDR and CDR2 SFDVKD. V lost 4 bases and J lost 8, with 18 bases in between. The CDR3 loop spans 15 amino acids. As DNA, the CDR3 is TGTGCCACCAGTGAATCAGGGGCCCGGAAGGGTACGCAGTATTTT. Translating gives CATSESGARKGTQYF.

This chain joins TRBV24-1 and TRBJ1-4, with 9 bases identical to TRBD1. The CDR3 has 15 amino acids. Per the germline V gene, CDR1 is KGHDR and CDR2 is SFDVKD. After removal of 5 bases from V and 10 bases from J, the junction contained 10 bases not matched to a gene. The CDR3 spells CATSAPRDRERKLFF. CDR3 nucleotide sequence: TGTGCCACCAGTGCTCCACGGGACAGGGAGAGAAAACTGTTTTTT.